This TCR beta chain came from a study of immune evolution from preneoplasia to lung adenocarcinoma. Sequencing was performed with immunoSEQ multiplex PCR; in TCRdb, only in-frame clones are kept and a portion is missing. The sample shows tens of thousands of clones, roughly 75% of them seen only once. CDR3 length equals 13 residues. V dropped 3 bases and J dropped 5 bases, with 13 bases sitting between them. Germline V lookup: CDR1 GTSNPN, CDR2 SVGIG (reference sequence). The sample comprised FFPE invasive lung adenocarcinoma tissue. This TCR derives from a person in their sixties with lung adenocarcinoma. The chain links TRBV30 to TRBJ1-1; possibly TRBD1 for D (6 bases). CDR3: CAWRRYRETEAFF. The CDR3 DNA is TGTGCCTGGAGACGATACAGGGAAACTGAAGCTTTCTTT.